This TCR beta chain was captured by sequencing in a study of control samples from healthy donors and cancer patients. Repertoires were generated with immunoSEQ multiplex PCR, while TCRdb's copy carries only in-frame clones and drops some. This table holds tens of thousands of clones, roughly 78% found once. Germline V gene data show CDR1 as SGDLS and CDR2 as YYNGEE. This CDR3 contains 14 residues. The V gene lost 3 bases and the J gene lost 4 bases, with 13 bases spanning the gap. V and J are TRBV9 and TRBJ1-2, with D possibly being TRBD1 (5 bases). The TCR was taken from a man in his 60s with head and neck cancer. Sequences were obtained from PBMCs. As DNA, the CDR3 is TGTGCCAGCAGCGATCGCCCAGGGAGCTATGGCTACACCTTC. It specifies CASSDRPGSYGYTF.